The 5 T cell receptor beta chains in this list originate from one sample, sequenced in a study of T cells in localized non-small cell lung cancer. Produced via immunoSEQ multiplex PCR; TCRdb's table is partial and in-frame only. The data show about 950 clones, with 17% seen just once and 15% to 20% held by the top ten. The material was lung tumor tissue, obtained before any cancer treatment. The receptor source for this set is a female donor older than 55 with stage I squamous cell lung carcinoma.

The CDR3 region has the DNA TGCGCCAGCAGCCCGGGGACGGGCCAGAATGAAAAACTGTTTTTT. Amino acids: CASSPGTGQNEKLFF. The rearrangement joins TRBV5-1 to TRBJ1-4, with a tentative D call TRBD1 (5 bases). Germline values: CDR1 SGHRS, CDR2 YFSETQ. The CDR3 extends over 15 amino acids. V was pared by 4 bases and J by 5 bases, with 15 bases between.

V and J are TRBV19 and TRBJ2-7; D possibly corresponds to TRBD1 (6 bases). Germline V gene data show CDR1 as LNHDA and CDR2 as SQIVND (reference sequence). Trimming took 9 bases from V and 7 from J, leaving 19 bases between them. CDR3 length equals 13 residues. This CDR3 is CASGSRGRGEQYF. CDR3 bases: TGTGCCAGCGGCTCCAGGGGCCGAGGTGAGCAGTACTTC.

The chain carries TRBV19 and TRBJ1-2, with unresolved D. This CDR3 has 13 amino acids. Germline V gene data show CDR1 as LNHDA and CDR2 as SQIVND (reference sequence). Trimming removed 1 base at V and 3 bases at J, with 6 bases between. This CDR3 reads CASSIARDYGYTF. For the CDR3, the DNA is TGTGCCAGTAGTATAGCACGGGACTATGGCTACACCTTC.

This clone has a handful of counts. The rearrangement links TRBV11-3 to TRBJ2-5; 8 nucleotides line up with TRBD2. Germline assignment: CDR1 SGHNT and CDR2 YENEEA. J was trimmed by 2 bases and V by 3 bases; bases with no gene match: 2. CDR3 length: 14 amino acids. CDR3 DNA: TGTGCCAGCAGCTTGACGGGGGGGCAAGAGACCCAGTACTTC. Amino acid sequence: CASSLTGGQETQYF.

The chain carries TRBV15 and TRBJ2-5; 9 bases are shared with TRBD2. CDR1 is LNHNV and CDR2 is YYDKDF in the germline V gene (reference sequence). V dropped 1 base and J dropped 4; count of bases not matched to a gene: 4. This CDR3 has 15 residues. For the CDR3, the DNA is TGTGCCACCAGCAGAGGCGGGACTAGCCTAGAGACCCAGTACTTC. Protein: CATSRGGTSLETQYF.